A selection of T cell receptor beta chains follows, all from one sample in a study of blood T cell repertoires in COVID-19. Using immunoSEQ multiplex PCR, the repertoire was profiled, and TCRdb retains in-frame clones only, with some absent. In the table there are 300,000 to 400,000 clones, around nine tenths of which are singletons. The sample was PBMCs or T cells enriched from blood (not recorded which). These receptor sequences come from a woman in her 30s with acute COVID-19. CDR3s include the opening cysteine and the closing phenylalanine or tryptophan. D genes are given only for firm matches. Size is omitted from some rows. Given values are once, few, many or a class for expanded clones.

J | D | size | V | CDR3 | DNA
TRBJ2-4 | NA | NA | TRBV30 | CASSTLAKNIQYF | TGTGCCTCGTCGACACTAGCCAAAAACATTCAGTACTTC
TRBJ1-5 | NA | NA | TRBV7-2 | CASSPPQGRQPQHF | TGTGCCAGCAGCCCCCCCCAGGGGCGACAGCCCCAGCATTTT
TRBJ1-5 | NA | NA | TRBV15 | CATSRDRGDIGQPQHF | TGTGCCACCAGCAGAGATCGGGGGGACATAGGTCAGCCCCAGCATTTT
TRBJ2-1 | NA | once | TRBV21-1 | CASSKMSRLGEQFF | TGTGCCAGCAGCAAAATGAGTCGTCTTGGTGAGCAGTTCTTC
TRBJ2-2 | NA | NA | TRBV19 | CASSTQGLDTGELFF | TGTGCCAGTAGTACGCAGGGTTTGGACACCGGGGAGCTGTTTTTT
TRBJ2-1 | TRBD2 | once | TRBV24-1 | CATRESGGAGEQFF | TGTGCCACGAGAGAAAGCGGGGGGGCTGGGGAGCAGTTCTTC
TRBJ1-2 | NA | NA | TRBV6-5 | CASSYASPNYGYTF | TGTGCCAGCAGTTACGCCAGTCCTAACTATGGCTACACCTTC
TRBJ1-3 | NA | NA | TRBV7-2 | CASSLRQSGNTIYF | TGTGCCAGCAGCTTACGACAGTCTGGAAACACCATATATTTT
TRBJ2-4 | NA | few | TRBV2 | CASSGLGAKNIQYF | TGTGCCAGCAGTGGGCTTGGTGCCAAAAACATTCAGTACTTC
TRBJ1-1 | TRBD1 | NA | TRBV19 | CASSPGQGTWNTEAFF | TGTGCCAGTAGTCCTGGACAGGGGACTTGGAACACTGAAGCTTTCTTT
TRBJ2-7 | TRBD1 | NA | TRBV6-5 | CASSQRTDRVGEQYF | TGTGCCAGCAGTCAAAGGACCGACAGGGTAGGGGAGCAGTACTTC
TRBJ1-1 | NA | NA | TRBV19 | CASSTRGGWTEAFF | TGTGCCAGTAGTACAAGGGGAGGATGGACTGAAGCTTTCTTT
TRBJ1-4 | NA | NA | TRBV6-5 | CASSSGGELFF | TGTGCCAGCAGTTCCGGGGGGGAACTGTTTTTT
TRBJ2-7 | TRBD2 | NA | TRBV5-4 | CASSKTPGLAGGQNYEQYF | TGTGCCAGCAGCAAGACACCTGGACTAGCGGGGGGCCAGAACTACGAGCAGTACTTC
TRBJ2-7 | TRBD1 | few | TRBV5-8 | CASSSKKTGTNYEQYF | TGTGCCAGCAGCTCGAAAAAGACAGGGACAAACTACGAGCAGTACTTC
TRBJ2-7 | NA | NA | TRBV30 | CAWRGKQGHEQYF | TGTGCCTGGAGGGGTAAACAGGGCCACGAGCAGTACTTC
TRBJ2-7 | TRBD1 | once | TRBV6-5 | CASKTSRDRGRTQYF | TGTGCCAGCAAGACCTCCCGGGACAGGGGACGTACGCAGTACTTC
TRBJ2-5 | NA | NA | TRBV9 | CASSPAQRGETQYF | TGTGCCAGCAGCCCCGCGCAGAGGGGGGAGACCCAGTACTTC
TRBJ1-1 | NA | NA | TRBV5-1 | CASSLPSTAGKAEAFF | TGCGCCAGCAGCTTGCCCTCAACCGCAGGGAAGGCTGAAGCTTTCTTT
TRBJ1-2 | NA | NA | TRBV7-2 | CASSFRQGGGYTF | TGTGCCAGCAGCTTCAGGCAGGGAGGGGGCTACACCTTC
TRBJ2-3 | TRBD1 | once | TRBV9 | CASSVEGQGPDTQYF | TGTGCCAGCAGCGTAGAGGGACAGGGGCCAGATACGCAGTATTTT
TRBJ1-6 | NA | once | TRBV6-5 | CASSYGRQDNSPLHF | TGTGCCAGCAGTTACGGCCGACAGGATAATTCACCCCTCCACTTT
TRBJ1-1 | NA | NA | TRBV27 | CASRLHGIYTEAFF | TGTGCCAGCAGACTTCACGGGATCTACACTGAAGCTTTCTTT
TRBJ1-1 | NA | NA | TRBV5-5 | CASSRGGIERAFF | TGTGCCAGCAGTAGGGGGGGCATAGAACGGGCTTTCTTT
TRBJ2-5 | TRBD1 | NA | TRBV6-5 | CASSYAGTGVQETQYF | TGTGCCAGCAGTTACGCCGGGACAGGGGTACAAGAGACCCAGTACTTC
TRBJ1-2 | TRBD1 | NA | TRBV6-5 | CASRRQGVFTF | TGTGCCAGCAGAAGACAGGGGGTGTTCACCTTC
TRBJ2-7 | TRBD2 | NA | TRBV7-2 | CASSPGIGLAATYEQYF | TGTGCCAGCAGCCCGGGTATAGGACTAGCCGCGACCTACGAGCAGTACTTC
TRBJ1-6 | NA | NA | TRBV7-2 | CASSLWQGLNSPLHF | TGTGCCAGCAGCTTATGGCAGGGATTAAATTCACCCCTCCACTTT
TRBJ2-7 | TRBD1 | NA | TRBV5-6 | CASSLLTGGAYEQYF | TGTGCCAGCAGCTTGTTGACAGGGGGGGCCTACGAGCAGTACTTC
TRBJ2-2 | TRBD1 | NA | TRBV10-2 | CAIPGQGAPGELFF | TGCGCCATCCCGGGGCAGGGGGCTCCCGGGGAGCTGTTTTTT
TRBJ2-3 | TRBD2 | NA | TRBV7-8 | CASSPRPLAGFTDTQYF | TGTGCCAGCAGCCCAAGGCCCCTAGCGGGGTTCACAGATACGCAGTATTTT
TRBJ1-5 | NA | NA | TRBV19 | CASSMGPTGPQHF | TGTGCCAGTAGTATGGGGCCGACGGGGCCCCAGCATTTT
TRBJ1-3 | NA | NA | TRBV30 | CAWTRGGGNTIYF | TGTGCCTGGACCCGGGGAGGTGGAAACACCATATATTTT
TRBJ2-7 | TRBD1 | once | TRBV19 | CASSPDRGEQYF | TGTGCCAGTAGTCCCGACAGGGGCGAGCAGTACTTC
TRBJ2-4 | NA | NA | TRBV9 | CASSIGGPQNIQYF | TGTGCCAGCAGTATTGGAGGGCCACAAAACATTCAGTACTTC
TRBJ1-5 | NA | once | TRBV25-1 | CASSVSSNQPQHF | TGTGCCAGCAGTGTCTCTAGCAATCAGCCCCAGCATTTT
TRBJ1-5 | NA | NA | TRBV7-2 | CASSWSRQSNQPQHF | TGTGCCAGCAGCTGGAGCCGACAGAGCAATCAGCCCCAGCATTTT
TRBJ2-3 | TRBD2 | NA | TRBV7-9 | CASSLATSSSTDTQYF | TGTGCCAGCAGCTTAGCGACTAGCAGTAGCACAGATACGCAGTATTTT
TRBJ1-5 | NA | NA | TRBV27 | CASSLWEAGRSLYSNQPQHF | TGTGCCAGCAGTTTATGGGAGGCAGGTCGGTCCCTATATAGCAATCAGCCCCAGCATTTT
TRBJ1-6 | NA | NA | TRBV20-1 | CSASPQGNSPLHF | TGCAGTGCTAGTCCCCAGGGAAATTCACCCCTCCACTTT
TRBJ1-1 | NA | once | TRBV29-1 | CSVVRNTEAFF | TGCAGCGTTGTCAGGAACACTGAAGCTTTCTTT
TRBJ2-1 | NA | NA | TRBV6-5 | CASSYGAGVYNEQFF | TGTGCCAGCAGTTACGGGGCAGGGGTCTACAATGAGCAGTTCTTC
TRBJ1-4 | NA | NA | TRBV24-1 | CATSDSRGAGEKLFF | TGTGCCACCAGTGATTCCCGGGGGGCGGGAGAAAAACTGTTTTTT
TRBJ1-5 | NA | few | TRBV2 | CASRNTGLVQPQHF | TGTGCCAGCCGGAATACAGGGCTAGTGCAGCCCCAGCATTTT